The next 4 T cell receptor beta chains were all read from a single sample in a study of cytomegalovirus exposure and HLA in healthy donors. PCR amplification relied on 60 Vbeta primers (plus 13 Jbeta primers). Data came from immunoSEQ multiplex PCR; TCRdb stores just in-frame clones and leaves some out. Of roughly 100,000 clones in the sample, 60% to 85% were seen once. The sequenced material came from PBMCs. These receptors originate from a man over 45 in good health and CMV-seropositive.

This clone showed up just once. The chain employs TRBV7-3 and TRBJ2-2, with 8 bases aligning to TRBD2. Germline CDR1 and CDR2: SGHTA and FQGTGA. This CDR3 is built from 15 residues. V lost 1 base to trimming and J lost 6 bases; unmatched junction nucleotides: 4. CDR3 sequence reads: CASSLNKAGAGELFF. The CDR3 DNA sequence: TGTGCCAGCAGCTTAAATAAAGCGGGAGCCGGGGAGCTGTTTTTT.

In this sample, this clone turned up a few times. The rearrangement joins TRBV11-2 to TRBJ2-1; TRBD1 aligns across 8 bases. CDR1 SGHAT and CDR2 FQNNGV come from the germline V gene. The CDR3 consists of 13 residues. V lost 5 bases to trimming and J lost 12 bases; unmatched junction nucleotides: 9. The CDR3 spells CASSPQGGGSQFF. CDR3 DNA sequence: TGTGCCAGCAGCCCACAGGGGGGAGGCTCGCAGTTCTTC.

The chain uses TRBV6-6 and TRBJ1-2, with D tentatively TRBD1 (6 bases). Germline V CDR1 and CDR2: MNHNY, SVGAGI (reference sequence). The CDR3 is 15 residues long. V lost 6 bases and J 0 bases, leaving 14 bases between the germline ends. CDR3 region: CASSHATGANYGYTF. The CDR3 nucleotides read TGTGCCAGCAGCCACGCGACAGGAGCTAACTATGGCTACACCTTC.

This chain uses TRBV9 with TRBJ2-2, with 8 bases matching TRBD1. This CDR3 is 15 amino acids long. Trimming removed 5 bases from V and 6 bases from J; junction bases left unmatched: 9. CDR1 is SGDLS and CDR2 is YYNGEE in the germline V gene. Here the CDR3 DNA reads TGTGCCAGCAGGGGACCACGGACAGGGTCCGGGGAGCTGTTTTTT. It codes for CASRGPRTGSGELFF.